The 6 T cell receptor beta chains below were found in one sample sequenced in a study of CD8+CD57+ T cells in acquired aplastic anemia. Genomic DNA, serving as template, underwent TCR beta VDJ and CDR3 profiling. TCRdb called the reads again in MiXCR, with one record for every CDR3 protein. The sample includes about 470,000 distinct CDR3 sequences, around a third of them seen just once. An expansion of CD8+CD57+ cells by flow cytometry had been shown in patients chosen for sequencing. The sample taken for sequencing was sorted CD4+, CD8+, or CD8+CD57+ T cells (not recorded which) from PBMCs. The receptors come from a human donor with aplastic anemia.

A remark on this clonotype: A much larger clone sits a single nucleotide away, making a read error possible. The CDR3 loop reads CASSQARFGEQFF. CDR3 nucleotide sequence: TGTGCCAGCAGCCAAGCAAGGTTCGGCGAGCAGTTCTTC. This sequence joins TRBV14 and TRBJ2-1; D gene uncertain. The V end lost 1 base, the J end lost 10 bases, and 11 bases lay between the germline ends. Germline V gene lookup returns CDR1 SGHDN and CDR2 FVKESK. This CDR3 comprises 13 residues. Looking up the rest from reference TRBV14 and TRBJ2-1 gives the full variable domain: EAGVTQFPSHSVIEKGQTVTLRCDPISGHDNLYWYRRVMGKEIKFLLHFVKESKQDESGMPNNRFLAERTGGTYSTLKVQPAELEDSGVYFCASSQARFGEQFFGPGTRLTVL.

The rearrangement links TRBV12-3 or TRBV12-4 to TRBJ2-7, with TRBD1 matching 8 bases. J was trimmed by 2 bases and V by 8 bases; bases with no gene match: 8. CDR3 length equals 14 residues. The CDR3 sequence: CASGNRDRPYEQYF. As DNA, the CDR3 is TGTGCCAGCGGTAACCGGGACAGGCCCTACGAGCAGTACTTC.

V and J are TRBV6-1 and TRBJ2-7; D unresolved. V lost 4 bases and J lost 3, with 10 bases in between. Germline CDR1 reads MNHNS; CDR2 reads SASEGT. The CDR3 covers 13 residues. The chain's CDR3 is CASSGMASYEQYF. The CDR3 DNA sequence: TGTGCCAGCAGTGGAATGGCGAGCTACGAGCAGTACTTC.

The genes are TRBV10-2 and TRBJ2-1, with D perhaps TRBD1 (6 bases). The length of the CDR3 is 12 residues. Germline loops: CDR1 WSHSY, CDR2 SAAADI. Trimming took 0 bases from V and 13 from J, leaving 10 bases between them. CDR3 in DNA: TGCGCCAGCAGTGAGTCACGGACAGAACAGTTCTTC. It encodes CASSESRTEQFF.

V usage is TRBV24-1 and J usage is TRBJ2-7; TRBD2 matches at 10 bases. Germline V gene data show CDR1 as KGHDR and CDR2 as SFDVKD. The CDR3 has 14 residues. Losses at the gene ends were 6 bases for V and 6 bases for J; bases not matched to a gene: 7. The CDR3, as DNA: TGTGCCACCAGTAGCGGGCTAGCGGGGGCCGAGCAGTACTTC. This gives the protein CATSSGLAGAEQYF.

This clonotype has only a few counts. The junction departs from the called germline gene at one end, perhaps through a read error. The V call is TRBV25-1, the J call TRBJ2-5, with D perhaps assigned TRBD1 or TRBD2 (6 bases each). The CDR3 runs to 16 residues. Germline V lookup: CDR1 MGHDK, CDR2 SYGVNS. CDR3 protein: CASSLGGLAVQETQYF. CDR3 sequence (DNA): TGCGCCAGCAGCTTGGGGGGCCTAGCAGTGCAAGAGACCCAGTACTTC.